A single TCR beta chain is shown here with its context. The sample holds a few counts of this clone. Its target antigen remains unknown. No base qualities exist here, and no much larger clone lies one base off it. The source of the sample is a study of beta chain features in type 1 diabetes (dated by TCRdb to the late 2010s). Study-level background: Patients and healthy donors did not differ in mean age, gender distribution, total cell number or subset yield. A total of around 100 million sorted cells were examined across all samples, and RNA yield correlated strongly with the number of cells per subset. The study compared TCRB repertoires of sorted circulating CD4+ T cell subsets between recently diagnosed type 1 diabetes patients and matched healthy donors. Regulatory and stem cell-like memory subsets were isolated from only 8 patients and about eight healthy donors, whereas naive and central memory subsets came from all 30 or so donors. Results and caveats for the whole study, not just this receptor: PCR may preferentially amplify shorter templates, but because patient and control samples were amplified and corrected together, any resulting skew would affect both groups equally. HLA sub-analyses involved small numbers of individuals, so any influence of HLA type on TCRB rearrangement remained unresolved. A moderate but significant shortening of TCRB CDR3 length was observed in type 1 diabetes patients in all four CD4+ subsets. Because cDNA was sequenced instead of genomic DNA, highly expressing activated cells could be over-represented, though the groups showed no difference in activation or CD3 levels. Fewer insertions and more nucleotide deletions at VDJ recombination sites were observed in patients with type 1 diabetes, implying thymic rearrangement abnormalities. The naive, central memory and regulatory TCRB repertoires appeared to resemble one another more closely among patients than among healthy donors.

The trim is 3 bases for V and 3 bases for J, with a gap of 17 bases between the germline ends. Inclusive of the bounding cysteine and phenylalanine, the CDR3 is 16 residues long. The DNA shown is the 48-base CDR3, in frame from base 1. CDR1 and CDR2 are drawn from the germline V gene (reference sequence): MNHEY, SMNVEV. Each donor gave one peripheral blood draw, about 110 mL on average, collected into heparinised tubes. Naive, central memory, regulatory and stem cell-like memory CD4+ T cells were sorted on a BD FACSAria II using a panel including CD45RO, CCR7, CD25, CD127, CD95 and CD27. Every sorted population had a purity above 98%. PBMCs were isolated immediately by Lymphoprep density gradient centrifugation and stained directly without culture. So that batch effects would be minimized, each experiment stained and sorted samples in pairs, pairing one healthy donor with one patient. All of the isolated RNA was reverse transcribed with the High Capacity cDNA Reverse Transcription Kit, so expressed TCRB transcripts were sequenced. Deep immunoSEQ sequencing was performed on naive, central memory and regulatory T cell samples, with an average of around 3.4 million total reads per sample. Sorted cells were lysed in RLT buffer and RNA was extracted with DNase-treated RNeasy Micro or Mini kits, depending on cell number. To prevent cross-contamination, each cell subset was processed individually, whereas patient and healthy donor samples were processed jointly. The immunoSEQ multiplex PCR was used to amplify TCRB sequences from cDNA, generating 87-bp fragments that spanned the CDR3 region. Sequencing of the amplicons was done on the Illumina HiSeq platform. On the authors' methods: PCR bias was computationally corrected using synthetic template baselines, reads within Hamming distance 2 were collapsed, and singletons that could not be merged were discarded. Reads were aligned to IMGT to assign V, D and J genes, CDR3 length, and insertions or deletions at six rearrangement sites. Within each subset, clonotype counts were normalized to sorted cell number, after which true diversity and Gini coefficients were computed with the tcR R package. The overlap coefficient, calculated on TCRB nucleotide sequences, was used to quantify repertoire sharing. The table was pulled from immuneACCESS by TCRdb, which kept in-frame rearrangements only. Such tables lose some clones; where checked, under half of the loss comes from unresolved V genes, and the rest has no known cause. V and J calls and clone size follow that table, whereas D and trimming were derived from the DNA. This sample lists about 40,000 clones; 45% to 50% were detected once. The top ten clonotypes cover 0.72% of the sample.

The source of this sequence is a woman between 18 and 29 years old in good health. Rearrangement joined TRBV27 to TRBJ1-1; a weak D assignment points to TRBD1 (6 bases agree). Sequenced input: central memory CD4+ T cells from blood. The encoded CDR3 is CASSFGGARADTEAFF. The nucleotide sequence reads as follows: TGTGCCAGCAGTTTTGGGGGGGCCCGGGCCGACACTGAAGCTTTCTTT.